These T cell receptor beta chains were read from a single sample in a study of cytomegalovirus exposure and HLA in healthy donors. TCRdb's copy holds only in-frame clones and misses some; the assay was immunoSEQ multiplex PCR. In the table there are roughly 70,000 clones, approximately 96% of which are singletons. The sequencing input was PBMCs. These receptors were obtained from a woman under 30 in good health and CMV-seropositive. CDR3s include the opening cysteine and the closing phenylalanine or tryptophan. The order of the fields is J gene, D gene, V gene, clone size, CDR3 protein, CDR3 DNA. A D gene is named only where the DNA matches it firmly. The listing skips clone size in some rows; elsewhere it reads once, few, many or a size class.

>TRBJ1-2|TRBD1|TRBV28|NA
CASSVGQGGYTF
TGTGCCAGCAGTGTGGGACAGGGGGGCTACACCTTC
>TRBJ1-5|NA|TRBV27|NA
CASSFQDSSNQPQHF
TGTGCCAGCAGTTTCCAGGACAGCAGCAATCAGCCCCAGCATTTT
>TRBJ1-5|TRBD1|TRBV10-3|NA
CAISETGGNNQPQHF
TGTGCCATCAGTGAGACAGGGGGCAACAATCAGCCCCAGCATTTT
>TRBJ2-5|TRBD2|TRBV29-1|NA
CSVEDPGTSGEKETQYF
TGCAGCGTTGAAGATCCCGGGACTAGCGGAGAGAAAGAGACCCAGTACTTC
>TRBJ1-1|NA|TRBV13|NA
CASSSTGTANTEAFF
TGTGCCAGCAGCTCAACTGGTACAGCGAACACTGAAGCTTTCTTT
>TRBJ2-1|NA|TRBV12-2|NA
CASRLSGSSPHIRNEQFF
TGTGCAAGTCGCTTATCCGGGAGTTCCCCCCACATCCGGAATGAGCAGTTCTTC
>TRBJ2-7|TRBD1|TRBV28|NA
CASQNPVGQGYEQYF
TGTGCCAGCCAAAATCCGGTGGGACAGGGCTACGAGCAGTACTTC
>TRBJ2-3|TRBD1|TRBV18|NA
CASSPEGQDRTDTQYF
TGTGCCAGCTCACCCGAGGGACAGGATAGGACAGATACGCAGTATTTT
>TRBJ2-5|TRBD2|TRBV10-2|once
CASSEASGGQETQYF
TGCGCCAGCAGTGAGGCTAGCGGGGGCCAAGAGACCCAGTACTTC
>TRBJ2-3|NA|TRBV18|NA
CASSPLGGASDTQYF
TGTGCCAGCTCACCGCTGGGGGGGGCTTCAGATACGCAGTATTTT
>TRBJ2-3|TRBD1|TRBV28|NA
CASSLDRGATDTQYF
TGTGCCAGCAGTCTCGACAGGGGGGCCACAGATACGCAGTATTTT
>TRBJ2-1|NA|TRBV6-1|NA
CASRDSSLSNEQFF
TGTGCCAGCAGGGACTCTTCCCTCTCCAATGAGCAGTTCTTC
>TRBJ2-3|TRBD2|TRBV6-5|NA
CASSYSLAGAPDTQYF
TGTGCCAGCAGTTACTCACTAGCGGGAGCCCCAGATACGCAGTATTTT
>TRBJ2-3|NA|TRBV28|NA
CASSPRETTDTQYF
TGTGCCAGCAGCCCCCGGGAAACCACAGATACGCAGTATTTT
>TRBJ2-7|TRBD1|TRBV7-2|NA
CASKGPGGIQQYF
TGTGCCAGCAAGGGGCCAGGGGGTATTCAGCAGTACTTC
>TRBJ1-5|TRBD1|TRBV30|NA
CAWDRDNQPQHF
TGTGCCTGGGACAGGGACAATCAGCCCCAGCATTTT
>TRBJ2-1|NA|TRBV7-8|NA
CASSFLLSHEQFF
TGTGCCAGCAGCTTTCTATTGTCCCATGAGCAGTTCTTC
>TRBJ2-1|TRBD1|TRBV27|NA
CASSYGGQDYNEQFF
TGTGCCAGCAGTTATGGGGGACAGGACTACAATGAGCAGTTCTTC
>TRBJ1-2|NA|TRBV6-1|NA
CASSESLVGGYTF
TGTGCCAGCAGTGAATCCTTAGTGGGCGGCTACACCTTC
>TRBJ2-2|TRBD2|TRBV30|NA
CAWTAGGSGELFF
TGTGCCTGGACAGCGGGAGGATCCGGGGAGCTGTTTTTT
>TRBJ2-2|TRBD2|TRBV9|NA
CASSVGLAGFTGELFF
TGTGCCAGCAGCGTAGGGTTAGCGGGATTCACCGGGGAGCTGTTTTTT
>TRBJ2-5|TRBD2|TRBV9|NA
CASSVGSGGGGETQYF
TGTGCCAGCAGCGTCGGAAGCGGGGGTGGAGGAGAGACCCAGTACTTC
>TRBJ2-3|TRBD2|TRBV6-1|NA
CASRAGLAGTDTQYF
TGTGCCAGCAGGGCTGGACTAGCGGGCACAGATACGCAGTATTTT
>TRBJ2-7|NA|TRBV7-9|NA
CASSSGQGRSYEQYF
TGTGCCAGCAGCTCAGGGCAGGGGAGATCCTACGAGCAGTACTTC
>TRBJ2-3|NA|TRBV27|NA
CASSTTPRDTQYF
TGTGCCAGCAGTACGACTCCACGGGATACGCAGTATTTT
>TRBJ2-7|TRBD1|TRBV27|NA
CASSGSTGTGAYEQYF
TGTGCCAGCAGTGGATCCACCGGGACAGGGGCCTACGAGCAGTACTTC
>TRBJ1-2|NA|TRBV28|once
CATCRDTAFLDGYTF
TGTGCCACCTGCCGGGACACAGCGTTTTTGGATGGCTACACCTTC
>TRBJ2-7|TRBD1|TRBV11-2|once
CASSPGQVYEQYF
TGTGCCAGCAGCCCGGGACAGGTCTACGAGCAGTACTTC